This T cell receptor beta chain was identified in a study of shared clonotypes between healthy human individuals (dated by TCRdb to about 2020). Regarding the research as a whole: Three men and two women, aged 18 to 49 years, made up the cohort. To estimate repertoire size and how much clonotype sharing occurs between individuals, the study deeply sequenced the blood TCR repertoires of about five healthy adults. Leukapheresis yielded between about 0.94 and 9.5 billion PBMCs per donor. Libraries were prepared and TCR repertoires were sequenced by different laboratories using diverse techniques, in order to increase sequencing depth and limit assay-specific biases.

TCR CDR3 regions were amplified from genomic DNA by multiplex PCR using the deep immunoSEQ assay. Extracted genomic DNA from each cell subset was spread evenly across all wells of several immunoSEQ 96-well plates, with each plate serving as a replicate. For unsorted PBMC, roughly 300 ng of genomic DNA, equivalent to tens of thousands of T cell genomes, went into each replicate PCR. Ten immunoSEQ deep assay plates were used to sequence unsorted PBMC genomic DNA. The purified libraries were quantified using a Qubit 3.0 fluorometer, sized with a Bioanalyzer 2100, and then quantified again using the KAPA Library Quantification kit. Every immunoSEQ 96-well plate was sequenced on a separate single-read 150-cycle Illumina NextSeq 550 flow cell. On the authors' methods: Because only junctional sequences without quality scores were contained in the immunoSEQ output, filtering matching that applied to full-length reads could not be performed. To assign V/J genes and CDR3, sequences were annotated against IMGT germline references using PyIR, a Python wrapper for IgBLAST v1.9. Reads with weak V/J assignments (E-value above 1e-6), missing CDR3, stop codons, out-of-frame junctions, or ambiguous translated residues were removed. A V3J clonotype was defined by an identical inferred V gene, J gene, and CDR3 amino acid sequence. Percentage overlap between repertoires was calculated by dividing the number of shared unique clonotypes by the size of the smaller repertoire. RTK rarefaction, the Chao1 estimator, and Recon v2.1 estimates of unobserved clonotypes were used to assess repertoire richness. TCRdb took over this immuneACCESS table, retaining in-frame rearrangements with V and J assigned. Such tables are incomplete; in checked studies, under half of the missing clones stem from an unresolved V gene, and the remainder is unexplained. V, J and clone size were drawn from that table, and D and trimming were deduced from the DNA. The sample table lists around 450,000 clones, roughly 77% of them with a count of one. The top ten constitute about 13% of the sample.

Results and caveats for the whole study, not just this receptor: Sampling was limited to blood, and TCR repertoires in tissue likely differ from TCR repertoires in blood. Because the study included only a small number of donors, the genetic and exposure-history diversity represented was limited. Pairwise subsampling indicated that sequencing depth was expected to affect the degree of clonotype sharing among donors.

The donors were healthy, HIV-negative adults who had no recently reported acute infections or vaccinations. All donors were Caucasian adults living in Nashville, Tennessee, USA. For unsorted samples, 100 million or so PBMCs were counted, and genomic DNA was extracted using the QIAamp DNA Blood Mini kit. Blood was collected by leukapheresis, and PBMCs were isolated by Ficoll-Histopaque density gradient centrifugation and then cryopreserved in liquid nitrogen vapor phase. Comment on this clone: The antigen it binds to is not known. Base qualities are not recorded, but no much larger clone differs from it by a single base.

Sequenced material: PBMCs. The source of this sequence is a woman in her forties in good health. Some clones in this sample may be carry-over from other donors' samples.

The DNA sequence is given as TGTGCCAGCAGCCGTAGCCACGAGCAGTACTTC. It is translated as CASSRSHEQYF. The chain is made from TRBV5-4 and TRBJ2-7; too little of a D gene remains to name it. CDR1 SGHNT and CDR2 YYREEE were looked up in the germline V gene (reference sequence). The CDR3 goes from the cysteine to the phenylalanine over 11 residues. Only the CDR3 DNA is retained, 33 bases long and in frame from the first base. V and J lose 4 bases and 5 bases, and a span of 7 bases separates them.